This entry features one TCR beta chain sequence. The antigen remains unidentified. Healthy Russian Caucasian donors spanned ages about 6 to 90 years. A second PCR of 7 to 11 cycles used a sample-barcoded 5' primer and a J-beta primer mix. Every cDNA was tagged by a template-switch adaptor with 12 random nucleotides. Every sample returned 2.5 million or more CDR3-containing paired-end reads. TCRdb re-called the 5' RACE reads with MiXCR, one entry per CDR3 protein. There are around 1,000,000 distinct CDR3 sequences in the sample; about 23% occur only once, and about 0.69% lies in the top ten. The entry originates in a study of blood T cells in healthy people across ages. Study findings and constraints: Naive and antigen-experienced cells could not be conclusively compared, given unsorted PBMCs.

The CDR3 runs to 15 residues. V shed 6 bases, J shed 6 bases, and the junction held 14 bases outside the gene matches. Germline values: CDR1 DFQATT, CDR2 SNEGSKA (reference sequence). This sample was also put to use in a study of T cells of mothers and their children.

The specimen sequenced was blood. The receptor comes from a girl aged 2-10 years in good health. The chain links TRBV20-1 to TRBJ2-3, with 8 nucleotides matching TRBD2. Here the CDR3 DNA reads TGCAGTGCCGAGGGAGCGGGAGAAAGGGGTGATACGCAGTATTTT. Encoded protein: CSAEGAGERGDTQYF.